The 21 T cell receptor beta chains below all came from one sample that was sequenced in a study of radiation and T cells in renal cell carcinoma. Sequenced by immunoSEQ multiplex PCR; TCRdb stores in-frame clones only, minus some. Of about 20,000 clones in the sample, approximately 60% are singletons; the top ten hold 9.5% to 15%. Treatment reported: 15 Gy SBRT to primary tumor, nephrectomy 4 weeks later. The specimen was tumor tissue, collected from a patient whose treatment included radiotherapy and nephrectomy. These receptors were taken from a woman aged 70-85 years with renal cell carcinoma.

The chain joins TRBV18 to TRBJ2-7; TRBD2 matches at 10 bases. The germline CDR1 and CDR2 sequences are KGHSH and LQKENI. The J segment lost 7 bases and the V segment lost 4 bases, leaving 7 bases of the junction unmatched. The CDR3 spans 14 residues. In DNA form, the CDR3 reads TGTGCCAGCTCACGGAGCGGGGGGGCCGGAGAGCAGTACTTC. This codes for CASSRSGGAGEQYF. The full variable domain, rest sourced from reference TRBV18 and TRBJ2-7, is NAGVMQNPRHLVRRRGQEARLRCSPMKGHSHVYWYRQLPEEGLKFMVYLQKENIIDESGMPKERFSAEFPKEGPSILRIQQVVRGDSAAYFCASSRSGGAGEQYFGPGTRLTVT.

This rearrangement joins TRBV30 to TRBJ1-4; D perhaps matches TRBD1 (6 bases). V lost 2 bases, J lost 7 bases, and 11 bases lay in between. The CDR3 consists of 13 residues. Germline assignment: CDR1 GTSNPN and CDR2 SVGIG (reference sequence). CDR3 DNA sequence: TGTGCCTGGAGTCAGGGGCGAGGTGAAAAACTGTTTTTT. Encoded protein: CAWSQGRGEKLFF.

This chain links TRBV6-1 with TRBJ1-1; 7 bases match TRBD1. The CDR3 totals 15 residues. Germline CDR1 and CDR2: MNHNS and SASEGT. J lost 3 bases, V lost 6 bases, and 10 bases had no gene match. Here the CDR3 reads CASRNPTGLYTEAFF. The CDR3 DNA sequence: TGTGCCAGCAGGAACCCGACAGGGCTTTACACTGAAGCTTTCTTT.

This sequence joins TRBV9 and TRBJ2-7; D uncertain. Germline V lookup: CDR1 SGDLS, CDR2 YYNGEE. CDR3 length: 11 amino acids. V gave up 4 bases and J gave up 9 bases, with 11 bases separating them. The DNA for the CDR3 is TGTGCCAGCAGCTCAGGACCCGTGCAGTACTTC. Translation: CASSSGPVQYF.

This clone was found once. V usage is TRBV7-2 and J usage is TRBJ2-7; TRBD2 aligns across 9 bases. The CDR3 is made up of 13 amino acids. Germline V gene sequence: CDR1 SGHTA, CDR2 FQGNSA. The V and J ends lost 4 bases and 2 bases, in that order; junction bases with no gene match: 0. CDR3 sequence: CASSSSGAYEQYF. DNA of the CDR3: TGTGCCAGCAGCTCTAGCGGGGCCTACGAGCAGTACTTC.

The genes are TRBV7-2 and TRBJ2-5, with 7 bases lining up with TRBD1. The germline gives CDR1 SGHTA, CDR2 FQGNSA. The trim removed 5 bases at V and 1 base at J, leaving 7 bases unmatched. The length of the CDR3 is 15 residues. CDR3 DNA sequence: TGTGCCAGCAGCCCGGACAGGAGGCTCCAAGAGACCCAGTACTTC. This translates into CASSPDRRLQETQYF. Using reference TRBV7-2 and TRBJ2-5 for the parts outside the CDR3, the full variable domain is GAGVSQSPSNKVTEKGKDVELRCDPISGHTALYWYRQSLGQGLEFLIYFQGNSAPDKSGLPSDRFSAERTGGSVSTLTIQRTQQEDSAVYLCASSPDRRLQETQYFGPGTRLLVL.

This clone was found a few times. The rearrangement links TRBV9 to TRBJ1-5, with TRBD1 as a possible D gene (5 bases). Germline CDR1 and CDR2: SGDLS and YYNGEE. The CDR3 consists of 14 residues. Trimming pared 0 bases from V and 5 bases from J, leaving 9 bases between. CDR3 nucleotides: TGTGCCAGCAGCGTAGCAGGGAATCATCAGCCCCAGCATTTT. Its protein is CASSVAGNHQPQHF.

This clone was picked up a small number of times. This rearrangement joins TRBV9 to TRBJ2-7; D is possibly TRBD1 (6 bases). Deletions cut 0 bases from V and 1 base from J, with 8 bases between. CDR3 size: 14 residues. The V gene's germline CDR1 is SGDLS and CDR2 YYNGEE. The CDR3 sequence: CASSVGDRSYEQYF. The DNA for the CDR3 is TGTGCCAGCAGCGTAGGTGACAGGTCCTACGAGCAGTACTTC.

The J gene is TRBJ1-1, the V gene TRBV2; D uncertain. The V gene's germline CDR1 is SNHLY and CDR2 FYNNEI. The CDR3 contains 14 residues. V was cut by 6 bases and J by 4 bases, with 15 bases left in between. The CDR3 sequence: CASRDPAGSTEAFF. Here the CDR3 DNA reads TGTGCCAGCAGGGACCCGGCGGGTAGCACTGAAGCTTTCTTT.

This clone came up a few times. The V call is TRBV28, the J call TRBJ1-5; perhaps TRBD1 as D (6 bases). The germline V gene encodes CDR1 MDHEN and CDR2 SYDVKM. There are 14 residues in the CDR3. The V end lost 5 bases, the J end lost 5 bases, and 13 bases lay between the germline ends. The CDR3 DNA sequence: TGTGCCAGCAGTCGCACAGGGATGGATCAGCCCCAGCATTTT. It yields the protein CASSRTGMDQPQHF.

This clone was picked up one time. The CDR3 loop reads CAAKMGRNTGELFF. The DNA for the CDR3 is TGTGCCGCCAAGATGGGACGGAACACCGGGGAGCTGTTTTTT. V is TRBV6-5 and J is TRBJ2-2; D tentatively fits TRBD1 or TRBD2 (5 bases each). CDR1 is MNHEY and CDR2 is SVGAGI in the germline V gene. The CDR3 has 14 amino acids. The ends were cut back, 11 bases at V and 1 base at J, with 14 bases in the middle.

This chain joins TRBV6-5 and TRBJ2-2, with TRBD2 as a possible D gene (6 bases). V lost 2 bases and J 2 bases, leaving 12 bases between the germline ends. The germline V gene has CDR1 MNHEY and CDR2 SVGAGI. CDR3 size: 16 residues. In DNA form, the CDR3 reads TGTGCCAGCAGTTACGGGAGGACGATAAACACCGGGGAGCTGTTTTTT. Amino acids: CASSYGRTINTGELFF.

This clone was found once. The CDR3 nucleotides read TGCGCCGCGCCCAAACGGTACAATGAGCAGTTCTTC. Residues: CAAPKRYNEQFF. The chain employs TRBV5-1 and TRBJ2-1; no clear D gene. With 10 bases removed from V and 4 bases from J, the gap between germline ends came to 12 bases. The CDR3 extends over 12 amino acids. CDR1 SGHRS and CDR2 YFSETQ come from the germline V gene.

V and J are TRBV2 and TRBJ1-5; tentative D call: TRBD1 (5 bases). V lost 4 bases and J lost 4, with 11 bases in between. The CDR3 is 14 amino acids. The germline V gene has CDR1 SNHLY and CDR2 FYNNEI. CDR3 in amino acids: CASSGRWGNQPQHF. The CDR3 DNA sequence: TGTGCCAGCAGTGGACGGTGGGGGAATCAGCCCCAGCATTTT.

To note about this clone: In the same sample, other DNA sequences code for this CDR3. J is TRBJ1-5 and V is TRBV5-8; D may be TRBD1 (5 bases). This CDR3 comprises 15 residues. Germline CDR1 SGHTS, CDR2 YDEGEE. V lost 1 base, J lost 1 base, and 9 bases lay in between. CDR3 amino acids: CASSLQGYSNQPQHF. The DNA of the CDR3 is TGTGCCAGCAGCTTGCAGGGCTACAGCAATCAGCCCCAGCATTTT.

The sample holds one count of this clone. J is TRBJ1-2 and V is TRBV5-1; tentatively, D is TRBD1 (5 bases). The CDR3 runs to 14 residues. Trimming cost V 0 bases and J 3 bases, with 9 bases left between them. Germline V CDR1 and CDR2: SGHRS, YFSETQ. The CDR3 region is CASSLGPTDYGYTF. As DNA, the CDR3 is TGCGCCAGCAGCTTGGGACCGACAGACTATGGCTACACCTTC.

CDR3 nucleotides: TGTGCCAGCAGCGTAGGGGCGGCTGACAATCAGCCCCAGCATTTT. Protein sequence: CASSVGAADNQPQHF. This chain joins TRBV9 and TRBJ1-5; D is unresolved. CDR1 and CDR2 from the germline V gene are SGDLS and YYNGEE. V shed 0 bases and J shed 3 bases, with 10 bases lying between them. The CDR3 loop spans 15 amino acids.

This clone has a handful of counts. The genes are TRBV6-5 and TRBJ1-6; D possibly corresponds to TRBD1 (5 bases). Trimming shortened V by 5 bases and J by 6 bases, and 14 bases separated the two germline ends. Germline V lookup: CDR1 MNHEY, CDR2 SVGAGI. The CDR3 totals 15 residues. The CDR3, as DNA: TGTGCCAGCAGTGCAACCCGGGACGTTAATTCACCCCTCCACTTT. Its translation: CASSATRDVNSPLHF.

V gene TRBV6-5 combines with J gene TRBJ1-5; D unresolved. Germline-derived CDR1 and CDR2 are MNHEY and SVGAGI. V lost 5 bases and J 3 bases, leaving 8 bases between the germline ends. The CDR3 totals 13 residues. CDR3 region: CASSERPNQPQHF. CDR3 bases: TGTGCCAGCAGTGAACGGCCCAATCAGCCCCAGCATTTT.

V gene TRBV28 combines with J gene TRBJ1-5; no reliable D call. The CDR3 totals 15 residues. Germline CDR1 is MDHEN and CDR2 is SYDVKM. Trimming stripped 8 bases from V and 0 bases from J, with 14 bases between. The DNA of the CDR3 is TGTGCCAGCGGAAAACAGAGCTATAGCAATCAGCCCCAGCATTTT. The encoded protein is CASGKQSYSNQPQHF.

This rearrangement joins TRBV11-2 to TRBJ1-3; no firm D call. Germline-derived CDR1 and CDR2 are SGHAT and FQNNGV. The CDR3 contains 14 residues. V was pared by 4 bases and J by 2 bases, with 9 bases between. The CDR3 sequence: CASSSPGAGNTIYF. CDR3 bases: TGTGCCAGCAGCTCGCCGGGAGCTGGAAACACCATATATTTT.